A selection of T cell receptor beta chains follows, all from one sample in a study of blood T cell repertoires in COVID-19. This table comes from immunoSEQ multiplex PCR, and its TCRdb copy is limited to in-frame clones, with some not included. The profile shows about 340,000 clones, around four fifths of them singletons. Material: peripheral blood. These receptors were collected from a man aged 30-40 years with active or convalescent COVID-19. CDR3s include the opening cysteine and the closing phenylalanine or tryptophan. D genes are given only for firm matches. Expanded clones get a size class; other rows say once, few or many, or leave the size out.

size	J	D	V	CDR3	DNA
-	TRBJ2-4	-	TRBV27	CASSLLGQGKNIQYF	TGTGCCAGCAGTTTATTGGGTCAGGGCAAAAACATTCAGTACTTC
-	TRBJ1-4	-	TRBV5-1	CASSLEAATGEKLFF	TGCGCCAGCAGCTTGGAGGCCGCCACGGGGGAAAAACTGTTTTTT
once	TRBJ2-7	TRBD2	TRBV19	CASSIGLAGGRVAEQYF	TGTGCCAGTAGTATAGGGCTAGCGGGGGGACGCGTTGCCGAGCAGTACTTC
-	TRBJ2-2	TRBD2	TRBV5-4	CASSLTWTSGTGELFF	TGTGCCAGCAGCCTGACATGGACTAGCGGTACCGGGGAGCTGTTTTTT
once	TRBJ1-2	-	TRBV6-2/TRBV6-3	CASSYPPRSRLYGYTF	TGTGCCAGCAGTTACCCTCCGAGGAGTCGACTTTATGGCTACACCTTC
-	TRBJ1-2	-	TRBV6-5	CASSYSRRGGYGYTF	TGTGCCAGCAGTTACTCGAGGAGGGGGGGCTATGGCTACACCTTC
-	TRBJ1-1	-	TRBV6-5	CASSYSKTSEAFF	TGTGCCAGCAGTTACTCGAAAACTTCCGAAGCTTTCTTT
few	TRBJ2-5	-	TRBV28	CASSLGDSRRTQYF	TGTGCCAGCAGTTTAGGGGACTCCCGGCGGACCCAGTACTTC
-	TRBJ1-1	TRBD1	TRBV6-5	CASSYAGTGYTEAFF	TGTGCCAGCAGTTACGCGGGGACAGGGTACACTGAAGCTTTCTTT
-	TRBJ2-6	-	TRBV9	CASSAGIAPISGANVLTF	TGTGCCAGCAGCGCTGGGATAGCGCCTATCTCTGGGGCCAACGTCCTGACTTTC
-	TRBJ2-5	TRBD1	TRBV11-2	CASSQGVRVGETQYF	TGTGCCAGCAGCCAGGGGGTCCGGGTTGGAGAGACCCAGTACTTC
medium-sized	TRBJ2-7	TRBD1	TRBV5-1	CASSLKTGVSYEQYF	TGCGCCAGCAGCTTAAAGACAGGGGTCTCCTACGAGCAGTACTTC
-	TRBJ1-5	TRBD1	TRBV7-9	CASAFGTGGDQPQHF	TGTGCCAGCGCTTTTGGGACAGGGGGCGACCAGCCCCAGCATTTT
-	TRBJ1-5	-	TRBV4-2	CASSQELGGHQPQHF	TGTGCCAGCAGCCAAGAGTTGGGGGGGCACCAGCCCCAGCATTTT
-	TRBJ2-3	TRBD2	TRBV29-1	CSVEALGGGPDTQYF	TGCAGCGTTGAAGCATTGGGGGGAGGGCCAGATACGCAGTATTTT
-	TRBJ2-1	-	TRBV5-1	CASSLVYRVEQFF	TGCGCCAGCAGCTTGGTATATCGGGTTGAGCAGTTCTTC
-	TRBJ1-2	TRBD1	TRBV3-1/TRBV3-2	CASSQDLFGTGANYGYTF	TGTGCCAGCAGCCAGGACCTCTTTGGGACAGGAGCTAACTATGGCTACACCTTC
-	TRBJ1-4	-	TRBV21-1	CASSTSEAGPNNEKLFF	TGTGCCAGCAGTACGAGTGAGGCGGGGCCAAATAATGAAAAACTGTTTTTT
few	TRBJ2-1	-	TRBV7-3	CASSLAGLNEQFF	TGTGCCAGCAGCTTGGCGGGATTGAATGAGCAGTTCTTC
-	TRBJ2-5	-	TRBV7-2	CASSLEPGLETQYF	TGTGCCAGCAGCTTAGAACCGGGACTAGAGACCCAGTACTTC
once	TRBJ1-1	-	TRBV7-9	CASSLGGRVGTEAFF	TGTGCCAGCAGCTTAGGGGGGCGAGTTGGGACTGAAGCTTTCTTT
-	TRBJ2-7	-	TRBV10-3	CAISESLLSSYEQYF	TGTGCCATCAGTGAGTCGTTACTTAGCTCCTACGAGCAGTACTTC
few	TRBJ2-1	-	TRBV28	CASLRLRERTGNEQFF	TGTGCCAGCCTACGTCTCCGGGAGCGCACAGGCAATGAGCAGTTCTTC
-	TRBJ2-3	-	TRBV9	CASSSRPTSTDTQYF	TGTGCCAGCAGCTCCCGACCGACTAGCACAGATACGCAGTATTTT
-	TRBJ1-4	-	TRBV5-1	CASSPINTGANEKLFF	TGCGCCAGCAGCCCAATAAACACTGGAGCTAATGAAAAACTGTTTTTT
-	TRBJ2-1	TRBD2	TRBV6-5	CASSSRGGDDEQFF	TGTGCCAGCAGTTCCCGGGGGGGCGACGATGAGCAGTTCTTC
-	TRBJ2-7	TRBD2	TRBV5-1	CASGIWGGSTYEQYF	TGCGCCAGCGGAATTTGGGGGGGTTCTACCTACGAGCAGTACTTC
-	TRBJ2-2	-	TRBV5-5	CASSPYPPANTGELFF	TGTGCCAGCAGCCCCTACCCCCCCGCGAACACCGGGGAGCTGTTTTTT
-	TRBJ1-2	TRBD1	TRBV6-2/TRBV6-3	CASSGPSGQLYGYTF	TGTGCCAGCAGCGGTCCTTCGGGACAGTTATATGGCTACACCTTC
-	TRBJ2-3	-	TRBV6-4	CASSNRVSGTDTQYF	TGTGCCAGCAGTAACAGGGTATCGGGCACAGATACGCAGTATTTT
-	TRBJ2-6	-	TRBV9	CASSARVPGANVLTF	TGTGCCAGCAGTGCCAGGGTACCCGGGGCCAACGTCCTGACTTTC
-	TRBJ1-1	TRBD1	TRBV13	CASSIRQGRLNTEAFF	TGTGCCAGCAGCATAAGACAGGGTCGGCTGAACACTGAAGCTTTCTTT
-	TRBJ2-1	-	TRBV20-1	CSASVPRRGYNEQFF	TGCAGTGCTAGTGTTCCCAGACGAGGCTACAATGAGCAGTTCTTC
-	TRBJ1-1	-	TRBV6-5	CAAGATEAFF	TGTGCCGCGGGTGCCACTGAAGCTTTCTTT
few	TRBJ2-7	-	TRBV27	CASSLSGQKIYEQYF	TGTGCCAGCAGTTTATCTGGGCAGAAAATCTACGAGCAGTACTTC
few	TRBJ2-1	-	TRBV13	CASSLGGPGEQFF	TGTGCCAGCAGCTTGGGCGGGCCCGGAGAGCAGTTCTTC
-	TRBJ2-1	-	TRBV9	CASSLGGRTSYNEQFF	TGTGCCAGCAGCCTGGGGGGAAGGACGTCCTACAATGAGCAGTTCTTC
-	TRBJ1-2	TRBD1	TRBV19	CASSTSGGITYGYTF	TGTGCCAGTAGTACGTCAGGGGGGATCACCTATGGCTACACCTTC
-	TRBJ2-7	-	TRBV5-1	CASSPTTGVSSYEQYF	TGCGCCAGCAGCCCAACGACAGGAGTTAGCTCCTACGAGCAGTACTTC
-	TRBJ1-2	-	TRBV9	CASSVVGTFRYTF	TGTGCCAGCAGCGTAGTCGGGACATTCCGCTACACCTTC
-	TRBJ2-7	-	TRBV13	CASSLDRQSEQYF	TGTGCCAGCAGCTTAGACCGACAGTCCGAGCAGTACTTC
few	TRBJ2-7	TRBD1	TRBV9	CASSPSTGQGAEQYF	TGTGCCAGCAGCCCTTCCACCGGACAGGGAGCGGAGCAGTACTTC
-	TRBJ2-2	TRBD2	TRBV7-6	CASSLEGTSGRGELFF	TGTGCCAGCAGCTTAGAGGGGACTAGCGGGAGAGGGGAGCTGTTTTTT
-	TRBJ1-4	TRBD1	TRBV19	CASGQAGYFATNEKLFF	TGTGCCAGTGGACAGGCGGGCTACTTTGCAACTAATGAAAAACTGTTTTTT
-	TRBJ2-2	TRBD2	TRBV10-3	CAISESGREEGSGELFF	TGTGCCATCAGTGAGTCCGGACGGGAGGAAGGGTCCGGGGAGCTGTTTTTT
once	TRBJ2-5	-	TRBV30	CAWSVRLGSEAQETQYF	TGTGCCTGGAGTGTACGACTCGGGAGCGAAGCCCAAGAGACCCAGTACTTC
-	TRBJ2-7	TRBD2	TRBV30	CAWSVGRGYYEQYF	TGTGCCTGGAGTGTAGGGAGGGGCTACTACGAGCAGTACTTC
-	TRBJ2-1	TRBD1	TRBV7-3	CASSGGQGVQYEQFF	TGTGCCAGCAGCGGAGGACAGGGGGTTCAGTATGAGCAGTTCTTC
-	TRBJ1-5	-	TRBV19	CATSMSVAQPQHF	TGTGCCACCTCGATGTCTGTGGCCCAGCCCCAGCATTTT
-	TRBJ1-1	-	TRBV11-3	CASSRGYTEAFF	TGTGCCAGCAGCCGGGGGTACACTGAAGCTTTCTTT
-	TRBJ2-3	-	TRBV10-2	CASSNSRDSTPDTQYF	TGCGCCAGCAGTAATTCCCGGGACTCTACACCAGATACGCAGTATTTT
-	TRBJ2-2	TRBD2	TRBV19	CASSPIAGAGELFF	TGTGCCAGTAGTCCGATAGCGGGAGCCGGGGAGCTGTTTTTT
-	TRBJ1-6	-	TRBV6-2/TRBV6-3	CASSYVGDSPLHF	TGTGCCAGCAGTTACGTGGGAGATTCACCCCTCCACTTT
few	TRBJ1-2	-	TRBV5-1	CASSLDSSRGWYGYTF	TGCGCCAGCAGCTTGGATTCTAGTAGAGGATGGTATGGCTACACCTTC
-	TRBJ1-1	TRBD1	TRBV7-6	CASSPTGGNTEAFF	TGTGCCAGCAGCCCCACAGGGGGAAACACTGAAGCTTTCTTT